This passage covers 9 T cell receptor beta chains from one sample sequenced in a study of OX40 agonist ivuxolimab in advanced cancers. Data came from immunoSEQ multiplex PCR; TCRdb stores just in-frame clones and leaves some out. The table lists approximately 50,000 clones, around 85% of them singletons. This specimen consisted of CD4+ or CD8+ T cells sorted from blood, obtained in a trial of the OX40 agonist ivuxolimab. The receptors were gathered from an adult with an advanced solid tumor such as melanoma, head and neck, liver or kidney cancer.

The chain recombines TRBV4-1 with TRBJ1-2; 11 nucleotides align to TRBD1. Germline CDR1 and CDR2: MGHRA and YSYEKL. After removal of 0 bases from V and 4 bases from J, the junction contained 7 bases not matched to a gene. This CDR3 spans 17 amino acids. The CDR3 DNA sequence: TGCGCCAGCAGCCAAGATCCGGACAGGGGGCCTGCCTATGGCTACACCTTC. The encoded protein is CASSQDPDRGPAYGYTF.

The rearrangement uses TRBV6-6 and TRBJ2-7; tentative D call: TRBD2 (6 bases). Trimming pared 2 bases from V and 1 base from J, leaving 12 bases between. In germline, CDR1 is MNHNY, CDR2 SVGAGI (reference sequence). This CDR3 region has 15 residues. This CDR3 reads CASSYTGGESYEQYF. The CDR3 DNA is TGTGCCAGCAGTTACACGGGCGGGGAGTCCTACGAGCAGTACTTC.

For the CDR3, the DNA is TGTGCCAGCAGTGATTGGGGTGATAGCAATCAGCCCCAGCATTTT. This sequence encodes CASSDWGDSNQPQHF. The V call is TRBV6-1, the J call TRBJ1-5; no clear D. The CDR3 spans 15 residues. CDR1 and CDR2 from the germline V gene are MNHNS and SASEGT. Trimming removed 3 bases at V and 0 bases at J, with 9 bases between.

The chain couples TRBV10-2 to TRBJ1-2, with TRBD1 matching over 12 bases. The CDR3 is 14 residues long. The germline CDR1 and CDR2 sequences are WSHSY and SAAADI. J lost 8 bases, V lost 3 bases, and 4 bases had no gene match. The chain's CDR3 is CASSDWDRGQGYTF. For the CDR3, the DNA is TGCGCCAGCAGTGATTGGGACAGGGGGCAGGGCTACACCTTC.

The chain combines TRBV6-1 with TRBJ2-7; D unclear. Germline values: CDR1 MNHNS, CDR2 SASEGT. The CDR3 spans 11 residues. The CDR3: CASSEGGSLSV. CDR3 DNA sequence: TGTGCCAGCAGTGAAGGGGGTAGTCTCAGCGTC.

In this sample, this clone turned up once. In DNA, the CDR3 is TGTGCCAGCAGCTTGGAGGGCAACTATGGCTACACCTTC. It yields the protein CASSLEGNYGYTF. The gene calls are TRBV5-6 and TRBJ1-2; D is uncertain. The CDR3 length is 13 residues. The germline V gene has CDR1 SGHDT and CDR2 YYEEEE. Between the trimmed V and J ends, which lost 0 bases and 2 bases, there was a span of 5 bases.

V and J are TRBV2 and TRBJ1-1; D is uncertain. The CDR3 contains 16 residues. The germline V and J ends were trimmed by 3 bases and 3 bases, with 17 bases remaining between them. Germline lookup yields CDR1 SNHLY and CDR2 FYNNEI. The CDR3 DNA follows: TGTGCCAGCAGTGATTCGATCCTATCCGGTGACACTGAAGCTTTCTTT. Residues: CASSDSILSGDTEAFF. Full variable domain (remainder filled in from reference TRBV2 and TRBJ1-1): EPEVTQTPSHQVTQMGQEVILRCVPISNHLYFYWYRQILGQKVEFLVSFYNNEISEKSEIFDDQFSVERPDGSNFTLKIRSTKLEDSAMYFCASSDSILSGDTEAFFGQGTRLTVV.

This sequence joins TRBV27 and TRBJ2-6; D call uncertain. V lost 8 bases and J lost 1, with 9 bases in between. This CDR3 comprises 14 residues. Germline values: CDR1 MNHEY, CDR2 SMNVEV (reference sequence). The CDR3 loop is CASSFQSGANVLTF. In DNA form, the CDR3 reads TGTGCCAGCTCTTTCCAATCTGGGGCCAACGTCCTGACTTTC.

The chain uses TRBV2 and TRBJ2-3; 7 bases agree with TRBD1. With 7 bases clipped from V and 2 bases from J, the junction kept 9 bases outside the gene matches. The germline V gene encodes CDR1 SNHLY and CDR2 FYNNEI. The CDR3 consists of 15 residues. In DNA, the CDR3 is TGTGCCAGCAACCCGGGACAGTTTGACACAGATACGCAGTATTTT. Translated: CASNPGQFDTDTQYF.